This TCR beta chain derives from a study of blood T cell repertoires in COVID-19 (dated by TCRdb to 2020 to 2021). Turning to the overall study: The collaborator samples originated in the United States, Italy and Spain and spanned the acute and convalescent phases of COVID-19. The material from the prospective study consisted of cDNA or gDNA derived from T cells, B-cell-depleted T cells, or PBMCs. Deeply sampled blood TCRbeta repertoires from subjects exposed to, actively infected with, or recovered from COVID-19 were included in the dataset. A freely available public database, intended as a resource for researchers studying the immune response to SARS-CoV-2, is where the repertoires were released. Samples came from the ongoing ImmuneRACE study (first 160 participants) plus 1,254 subjects from 6 global collaborators. Sample metadata almost always included a de-identified subject ID, COVID-19 status, age in years and sex. Where available, HLA class I and class II types were obtained from metadata supplied by the sample provider rather than from assay-based typing. What the authors observed across the whole study: Clinical and demographic metadata were provided uncurated, with the amount varying by source and participant.

Including the terminal cysteine and phenylalanine, the CDR3 comprises 14 residues. Left in the record is the CDR3 DNA by itself, 42 bases read in frame from the first base. Trimming removed 11 bases from V and 4 bases from J; the gene matches leave 9 bases unexplained. Via the germline V gene (reference sequence), CDR1 is SEHNR and CDR2 FQNEAQ. A note on this clone: This clone's antigen is unknown. The input lacks base qualities; no much larger clone sits a single base away.

The immunoSEQ Assay, a bias-controlled multiplex PCR, was used to amplify TCRbeta CDR3 regions from genomic DNA. The published analysis was carried out like this. Within the assay, amplification of reference gene primers was used to estimate how many nucleated cells each sample contained. Sequence reads were collapsed and filtered to measure the absolute abundance of every unique TCRbeta CDR3 rearrangement. Productive Simpson clonality was computed per sample as the square root of Simpson's diversity index over productive rearrangements. TCRdb holds this immuneACCESS table with in-frame rearrangements only. Some clones are missing; in checked studies, unresolved V genes explain under half, and the rest has no known cause. V, J and clone size were drawn from that table, and D and trimming were deduced from the DNA. This sample has 100,000 or so clones in its table, and 82% of those were observed once. The top ten hold roughly 10% of the sample.

Whole blood was collected in K2EDTA tubes by collaborating institutions according to the institutions' own protocols. For TCRbeta analysis, collaborators shipped samples as frozen whole blood, isolated PBMCs, or DNA extracted from either of those sample types. The receptor was isolated from a man in his sixties or seventies with active or convalescent COVID-19. In this chain, TRBV7-9 is recombined with TRBJ2-1, and TRBD1 matches 9 of the central bases. The sample was peripheral blood. The CDR3 region: CAGGTGTGYNEQFF. The nucleotide sequence is given as TGTGCCGGAGGGACCGGGACAGGGTACAATGAGCAGTTCTTC.